The 27 T cell receptor beta chains presented below share a single source sample, sequenced in a study of T cell repertoires in cytomegalovirus infection. TCRdb called the reads again in MiXCR, with one record for every CDR3 protein. The top ten clones hold more than 13% of a sample with some 940,000 distinct CDR3 sequences, around 32% of them seen once. These receptors' antigens are unknown. The material sequenced was cultured CD8+ T cells from PBMCs, taken from culture after CMV antigen stimulation. Receptors were obtained from a human donor in good health (CMV status not recorded). Some clones in this sample may be carry-over from other donors' samples.

The V gene is TRBV13, the J gene TRBJ2-1; D possibly matches TRBD1 or TRBD2 (5 bases each). Germline CDR1 and CDR2: PRHDT and FYEKMQ (reference sequence). The V end was cut by 0 bases, the J end by 10 bases, with 10 bases between. The CDR3 consists of 13 residues. The CDR3 protein is CASSLGRGAEQFF. The CDR3 coding sequence is TGTGCCAGCAGCTTAGGCCGAGGGGCAGAGCAGTTCTTC.

V and J are TRBV7-9 and TRBJ2-1; 8 bases align to TRBD2. The CDR3 has 15 residues. CDR1 is SEHNR and CDR2 is FQNEAQ in the germline V gene (reference sequence). V dropped 7 bases and J dropped 4; count of bases not matched to a gene: 9. CDR3 in DNA: TGTGCCAGCACCCCGTGGGCGGGGGGTTACAATGAGCAGTTCTTC. Translating gives CASTPWAGGYNEQFF.

Turning to this clonotype: The junction and the germline gene differ at one end; a read error may be behind it. The chain links TRBV7-8 to TRBJ2-2; perhaps TRBD2 as D (6 bases). CDR1 SGHVS and CDR2 FQNEAQ come from the germline V gene. This CDR3 comprises 15 residues. This CDR3 reads CVSSLGLGGTGELFF. CDR3 in DNA: TGTGTCAGCAGCTTAGGTCTCGGGGGAACCGGGGAGCTGTTTTTT.

This clonotype was picked up a small number of times. The V gene is TRBV28, the J gene TRBJ2-1; weak D call: TRBD1 (7 bases). CDR1 is MDHEN and CDR2 is SYDVKM in the germline V gene. V gave up 3 bases and J gave up 6 bases, with 27 bases separating them. The CDR3 spans 19 residues. The CDR3 protein is CASSLGGTAPSLVPNEQFF. In DNA, the CDR3 is TGTGCCAGCAGTTTGGGCGGGACAGCCCCGTCCTTAGTACCCAATGAGCAGTTCTTC.

This clonotype occurred a few times. The chain combines TRBV11-3 with TRBJ2-1; D perhaps matches TRBD1 (6 bases). Germline CDR1 SGHNT, CDR2 YENEEA. V lost 5 bases and J 11 bases, leaving 13 bases between the germline ends. CDR3 length equals 12 residues. The CDR3 region has the DNA TGTGCCAGCAGCCTAATTGGGACAAAGCAGTTCTTC. It yields the protein CASSLIGTKQFF.

The chain uses TRBV7-9 and TRBJ2-1; D ambiguous. Germline CDR1 and CDR2: SEHNR and FQNEAQ (reference sequence). The V gene lost 8 bases and the J gene lost 4 bases, with 9 bases spanning the gap. This CDR3 comprises 12 residues. CDR3 nucleotide sequence: TGTGCCAGCCTTGGGCTTTACAATGAGCAGTTCTTC. This translates into CASLGLYNEQFF.

This chain joins TRBV14 and TRBJ2-5; TRBD1 is a possible D gene (6 bases). Germline CDR1 and CDR2: SGHDN and FVKESK. V lost 0 bases and J lost 1, with 15 bases in between. This CDR3 contains 17 residues. The CDR3 reads CASSQDPTGHPQETQYF. In DNA form, the CDR3 reads TGTGCCAGCAGCCAAGATCCGACGGGACACCCCCAAGAGACCCAGTACTTC.

To note about this clonotype: The junction shows a germline mismatch at one end, possibly a read error. CDR3 sequence (DNA): TGTGCTAGCGGTTGGCCTGGGGCCAACGTCCTGACTTTC. Protein product: CASGWPGANVLTF. The V call is TRBV12-5, the J call TRBJ2-6, with D unclear. The germline CDR1 and CDR2 sequences are LGHNT and FRNRAP. CDR3 length: 13 residues. The variable domain in full, with the rest retrieved from reference TRBV12-5 and TRBJ2-6, is DARVTQTPRHKVTEMGQEVTMRCQPILGHNTVFWYRQTMMQGLELLAYFRNRAPLDDSGMPKDRFSAEMPDATLATLKIQPSEPRDSAVYFCASGWPGANVLTFGAGSRLTVL.

Concerning this clonotype: This may stem from a read error, because a much larger clone lies one nucleotide away. Since the CDR3 does not end with the conserved phenylalanine or tryptophan, this likely comes from a read error. The rearrangement links TRBV7-6 to TRBJ1-4, with D possibly being TRBD1 (5 bases). CDR3 size: 16 residues. In germline, CDR1 is SGHVS, CDR2 FNYEAQ. Trimming took 2 bases from V and 2 from J, leaving 12 bases between them. Written as DNA, the CDR3 is TGTGCCAGCAGCTTATCCCGGGGGAGGACTAATGAAAAACTGTTTCTT. The encoded protein is CASSLSRGRTNEKLFL.

This sequence joins TRBV10-3 and TRBJ2-3, with 8 bases that match TRBD2. The CDR3 length is 14 residues. Per the germline V gene, CDR1 is ENHRY and CDR2 is SYGVKD. V gave up 9 bases and J gave up 0 bases; unmatched junction bases: 5. The CDR3 DNA reads TGTGCCATAGCGGGGGACCCTAGCACAGATACGCAGTATTTT. Residues: CAIAGDPSTDTQYF.

This clonotype has a handful of counts. The chain links TRBV27 to TRBJ1-2; D possibly corresponds to TRBD1 (5 bases). CDR3 size: 15 residues. CDR1 is MNHEY, CDR2 SMNVEV, per germline (reference sequence). V was shortened by 0 bases and J by 6 bases, with 14 bases between the two germline ends. CDR3 loop: CASSLSPGAWNGYTF. DNA for the CDR3: TGTGCCAGCAGTTTATCTCCCGGGGCCTGGAATGGCTACACCTTC.

V usage is TRBV10-3 and J usage is TRBJ2-7; D is possibly TRBD1 (6 bases). Trimming left V 4 bases short and J 0 bases short, with 13 bases between. This CDR3 comprises 15 residues. CDR1 is ENHRY, CDR2 SYGVKD, per germline. The CDR3 DNA reads as TGTGCCATCAGTGGTACAGGGTCCTTCTCCTACGAGCAGTACTTC. It specifies CAISGTGSFSYEQYF.

This clonotype was counted many times. The chain links TRBV7-9 to TRBJ2-5; perhaps TRBD2 as D (7 bases). V lost 5 bases to trimming and J lost 2 bases, with 15 bases between them. CDR1 SEHNR and CDR2 FQNEAQ come from the germline V gene (reference sequence). The CDR3 totals 15 residues. The CDR3 bases are TGTGCCAGCAGCCTCCAAAGGGGGGGACAAGAGACCCAGTACTTC. It codes for CASSLQRGGQETQYF.

Concerning this clonotype itself: A much larger clone differs by one base, so this may be a read error. The chain is built from TRBV6-6 and TRBJ1-1; perhaps TRBD1 as D (5 bases). Germline V gene sequence: CDR1 MNHNY, CDR2 SVGAGI (reference sequence). The CDR3 has 12 amino acids. Deletions cut 4 bases from V and 4 bases from J, with 7 bases between. This chain's CDR3 is CASSWGITEAFF. CDR3 nucleotides: TGTGCCAGCAGTTGGGGGATCACTGAAGCTTTCTTT.

Many counts were recorded for this clonotype. V is TRBV7-2 and J is TRBJ1-1, with TRBD1 matching over 8 bases. The V gene end was trimmed by 5 bases and the J gene end by 0 bases; junction bases not matched to a gene: 5. The CDR3 has 15 residues. Germline-derived CDR1 and CDR2 are SGHTA and FQGNSA. The CDR3 spells CASSARQGMNTEAFF. CDR3 bases: TGTGCCAGCAGCGCTAGACAGGGGATGAACACTGAAGCTTTCTTT.

The V call is TRBV4-1, the J call TRBJ1-3; D unclear. This CDR3 spans 13 amino acids. V lost 1 base, J lost 1 base, and 2 bases lay in between. Germline lookup yields CDR1 MGHRA and CDR2 YSYEKL. The CDR3 DNA follows: TGCGCCAGCAGCCAAGCGTCTGGAAACACCATATATTTT. Its translation: CASSQASGNTIYF.

In this sample, this clonotype turned up a few times. The rearrangement uses TRBV7-8 and TRBJ2-5; 8 nucleotides line up with TRBD2. The ends lost 4 bases at V and 5 bases at J; junction bases unmatched: 12. Germline lookup yields CDR1 SGHVS and CDR2 FQNEAQ. This CDR3 is built from 16 residues. The CDR3: CASSSRTSPGSETQYF. The CDR3 coding sequence is TGTGCCAGCAGCTCGCGGACTAGCCCAGGAAGTGAGACCCAGTACTTC.

V gene TRBV6-6 combines with J gene TRBJ2-5; D is undetermined. The germline CDR1 and CDR2 sequences are MNHNY and SVGAGI (reference sequence). CDR3 length: 12 amino acids. Trimming removed 0 bases from V and 9 bases from J, with 8 bases in between. As DNA, the CDR3 is TGTGCCAGCAGTTACTCTTCCGAGGCCCAGTACTTC. Its translation: CASSYSSEAQYF.

The chain recombines TRBV2 with TRBJ1-2, with a possible D match to TRBD1 (6 bases). The CDR3 contains 14 residues. Trimming left V 7 bases short and J 8 bases short, with 20 bases between. Looked up from germline, CDR1 is SNHLY and CDR2 is FYNNEI. DNA for the CDR3: TGTGCCAGCACCCTAGGGGACAACACGGGCGGCTACACCTTC. Protein product: CASTLGDNTGGYTF.

This chain connects TRBV27 to TRBJ2-7; perhaps TRBD1 as D (5 bases). The V gene lost 8 bases and the J gene lost 13 bases, with 18 bases spanning the gap. Germline CDR1 MNHEY, CDR2 SMNVEV (reference sequence). The CDR3 has 11 amino acids. The CDR3 loop is CASRCQGLSYV. The CDR3 DNA follows: TGTGCCAGCCGGTGTCAGGGTCTCTCTTACGTC.

The chain is built from TRBV24-1 and TRBJ2-1; D is perhaps TRBD1 or TRBD2 (5 bases each). The CDR3 has 17 residues. V was shortened by 5 bases and J by 0 bases, with 16 bases between the two germline ends. Germline-derived CDR1 and CDR2 are KGHDR and SFDVKD. CDR3 nucleotide sequence: TGTGCCACCAGTGGGGGCTCGCGGGTCAGCTCCTACAATGAGCAGTTCTTC. Its translation is CATSGGSRVSSYNEQFF.

This clonotype has a handful of counts. V and J are TRBV15 and TRBJ2-6; either TRBD1 or TRBD2 may fit D (5 bases each). V lost 5 bases, J lost 0 bases, and 11 bases lay in between. Germline V gene lookup returns CDR1 LNHNV and CDR2 YYDKDF (reference sequence). This CDR3 region has 16 residues. In DNA, the CDR3 is TGTGCCACCAGCGAGGGGCTTAGCTCTGGGGCCAACGTCCTGACTTTC. It encodes CATSEGLSSGANVLTF.

In DNA form, the CDR3 reads TGTGCCAGCAGCTGGGGGGTGTGGGGGGACGAAAGAGAGACCCAGTACTTC. It encodes CASSWGVWGDERETQYF. The rearrangement joins TRBV11-2 to TRBJ2-5; D may be TRBD2 (6 bases). This CDR3 comprises 17 residues. Germline assignment: CDR1 SGHAT and CDR2 FQNNGV. Trimming took off 4 bases at V and 4 bases at J, with 22 bases between the two ends. Variable domain in full (rest from reference TRBV11-2 and TRBJ2-5): EAGVAQSPRYKIIEKRQSVAFWCNPISGHATLYWYQQILGQGPKLLIQFQNNGVVDDSQLPKDRFSAERLKGVDSTLKIQPAKLEDSAVYLCASSWGVWGDERETQYFGPGTRLLVL.

This chain uses TRBV7-2 with TRBJ2-1, with 9 bases identical to TRBD2. The CDR3 contains 15 residues. V was clipped by 6 bases and J by 7 bases; unmatched bases: 10. From germline, CDR1 is SGHTA and CDR2 FQGNSA. The CDR3 DNA follows: TGTGCCAGCAGAAATGTAGCGGGGGCCCTAAATGAGCAGTTCTTC. This codes for CASRNVAGALNEQFF.

This clonotype was observed many times. V usage is TRBV7-2 and J usage is TRBJ1-1, with TRBD1 as a possible D gene (6 bases). Germline lookup yields CDR1 SGHTA and CDR2 FQGNSA. The V and J ends lost 9 bases and 7 bases respectively, with 18 bases between them. This CDR3 has 13 residues. CDR3 DNA: TGTGCCAGTCGGGGAACAGGGAGTAGTGAAGCTTTCTTT. Residues: CASRGTGSSEAFF.

The CDR3 sequence is CASSSSILAGGQNTGELFF. CDR3 sequence (DNA): TGTGCCAGCAGCTCCTCGATACTAGCGGGGGGCCAAAACACCGGGGAGCTGTTTTTT. The chain carries TRBV7-9 and TRBJ2-2; 12 bases map to TRBD2. The ends lost 4 bases at V and 2 bases at J; junction bases unmatched: 11. CDR1 is SEHNR, CDR2 FQNEAQ, per germline (reference sequence). This CDR3 comprises 19 residues.

This clonotype was detected only a few times. The chain joins TRBV27 to TRBJ2-3; no clear D. The CDR3 runs to 14 residues. The V gene's germline CDR1 is MNHEY and CDR2 SMNVEV (reference sequence). V shed 4 bases and J shed 6 bases, with 14 bases lying between them. The CDR3 reads CASSSVSRVDTQYF. CDR3 nucleotides: TGTGCCAGCAGTTCCGTCTCCCGGGTGGATACGCAGTATTTT.